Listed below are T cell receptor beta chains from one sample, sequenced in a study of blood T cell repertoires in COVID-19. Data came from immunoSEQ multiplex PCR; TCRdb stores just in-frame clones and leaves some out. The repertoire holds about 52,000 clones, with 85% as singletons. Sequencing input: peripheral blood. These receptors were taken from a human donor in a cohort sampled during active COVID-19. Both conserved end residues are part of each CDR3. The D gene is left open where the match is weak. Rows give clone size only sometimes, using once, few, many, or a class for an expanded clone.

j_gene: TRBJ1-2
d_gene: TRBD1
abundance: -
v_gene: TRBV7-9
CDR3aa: CASSLEPGQGTRGYTF
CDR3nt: TGTGCCAGCAGCTTAGAGCCGGGACAGGGGACTCGAGGCTACACCTTC

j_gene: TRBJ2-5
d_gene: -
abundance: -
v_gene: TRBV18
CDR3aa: CASSPGGTLIVETQYF
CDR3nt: TGTGCCAGCTCCCCGGGGGGCACCCTAATAGTGGAGACCCAGTACTTC

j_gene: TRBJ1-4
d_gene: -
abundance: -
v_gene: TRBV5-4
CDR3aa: CASSLKAGWNEKLFF
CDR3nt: TGTGCCAGCAGCTTGAAGGCAGGGTGGAATGAAAAACTGTTTTTT

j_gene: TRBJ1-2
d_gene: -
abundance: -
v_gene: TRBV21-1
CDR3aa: CASSFDRNYGYTF
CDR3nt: TGTGCCAGCAGCTTCGACAGGAACTATGGCTACACCTTC

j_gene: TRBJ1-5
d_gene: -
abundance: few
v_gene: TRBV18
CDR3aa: CASSPLGGDQPQHF
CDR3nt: TGTGCCAGCTCACCACTCGGGGGGGATCAGCCCCAGCATTTT

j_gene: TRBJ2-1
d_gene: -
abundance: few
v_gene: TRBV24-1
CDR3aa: CATGGAGSYNEQFF
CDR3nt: TGTGCCACCGGGGGGGCTGGCTCCTACAATGAGCAGTTCTTC

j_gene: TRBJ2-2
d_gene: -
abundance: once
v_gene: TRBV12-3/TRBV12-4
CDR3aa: CASTDSNTGELFF
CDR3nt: TGTGCCAGCACCGACAGCAACACCGGGGAGCTGTTTTTT

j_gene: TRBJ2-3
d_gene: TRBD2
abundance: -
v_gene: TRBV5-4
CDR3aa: CASSRLAEGADTQYF
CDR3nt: TGTGCCAGCAGCCGACTAGCGGAGGGGGCAGATACGCAGTATTTT

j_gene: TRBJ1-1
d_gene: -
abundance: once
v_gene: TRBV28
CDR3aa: CASITGGTNTEAFF
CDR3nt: TGTGCCAGCATTACCGGGGGGACGAACACTGAAGCTTTCTTT

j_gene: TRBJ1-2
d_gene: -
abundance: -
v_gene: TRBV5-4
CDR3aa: CASSVHTGNYGYTF
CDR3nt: TGTGCCAGCAGCGTCCATACAGGGAACTATGGCTACACCTTC

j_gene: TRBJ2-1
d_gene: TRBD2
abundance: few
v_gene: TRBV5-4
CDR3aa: CASSLGTRSTNEQFF
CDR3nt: TGTGCCAGCAGCTTGGGGACTAGGTCTACAAATGAGCAGTTCTTC

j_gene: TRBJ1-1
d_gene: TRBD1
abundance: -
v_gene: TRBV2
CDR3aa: CASSGQGRTEAFF
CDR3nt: TGTGCCAGCAGTGGACAGGGGAGGACTGAAGCTTTCTTT

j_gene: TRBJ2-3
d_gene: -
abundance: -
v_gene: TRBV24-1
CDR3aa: CATSALEQADTQYF
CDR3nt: TGTGCCACCAGTGCCCTTGAACAGGCAGATACGCAGTATTTT

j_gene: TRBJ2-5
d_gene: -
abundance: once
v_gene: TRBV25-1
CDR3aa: CASSDLASTQQTQYF
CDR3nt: TGTGCCAGCAGTGATCTGGCTAGCACTCAACAGACCCAGTACTTC

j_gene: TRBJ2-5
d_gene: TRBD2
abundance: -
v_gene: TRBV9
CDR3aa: CASSVGSGGQETQYF
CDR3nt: TGTGCCAGCAGCGTAGGCTCGGGGGGCCAAGAGACCCAGTACTTC

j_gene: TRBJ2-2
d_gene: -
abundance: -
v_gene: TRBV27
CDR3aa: CASSYGNLNTGELFF
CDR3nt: TGTGCCAGCAGTTACGGGAACCTTAACACCGGGGAGCTGTTTTTT

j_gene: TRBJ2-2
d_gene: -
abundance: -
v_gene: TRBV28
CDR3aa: CASSLRLVDTGELFF
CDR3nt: TGTGCCAGCAGTTTGCGCCTAGTGGACACCGGGGAGCTGTTTTTT

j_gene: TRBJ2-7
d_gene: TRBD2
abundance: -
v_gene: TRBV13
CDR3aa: CASSRTGLAGAFWTYEQYF
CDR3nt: TGTGCCAGCAGCCGAACTGGACTAGCGGGAGCATTTTGGACCTACGAGCAGTACTTC

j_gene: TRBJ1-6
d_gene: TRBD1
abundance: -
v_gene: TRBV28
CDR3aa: CAAGQGNSPLHF
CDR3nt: TGTGCCGCGGGACAGGGGAATTCACCCCTCCACTTT

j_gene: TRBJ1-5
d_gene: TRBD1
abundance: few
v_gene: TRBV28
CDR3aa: CASSPDRVRQPQHF
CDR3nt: TGTGCCAGCAGTCCTGACAGGGTACGGCAGCCCCAGCATTTT

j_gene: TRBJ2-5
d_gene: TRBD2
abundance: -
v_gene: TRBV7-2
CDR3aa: CASSLTSGQETQYF
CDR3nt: TGTGCCAGCAGCCTGACTAGCGGACAAGAGACCCAGTACTTC

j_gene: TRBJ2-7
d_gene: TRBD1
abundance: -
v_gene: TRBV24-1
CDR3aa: CATSPGQGFYEQYF
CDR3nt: TGTGCCACTTCGCCAGGACAGGGTTTCTACGAGCAGTACTTC

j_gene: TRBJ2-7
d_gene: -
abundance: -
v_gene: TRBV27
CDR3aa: CASSPSQGEQYF
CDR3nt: TGTGCCAGCAGTCCTTCCCAGGGCGAGCAGTACTTC

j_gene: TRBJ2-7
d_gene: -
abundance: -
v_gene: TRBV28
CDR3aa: CASSQIAGGSPYEQYF
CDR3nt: TGTGCCAGCAGTCAGATAGCTGGCGGTTCCCCCTACGAGCAGTACTTC

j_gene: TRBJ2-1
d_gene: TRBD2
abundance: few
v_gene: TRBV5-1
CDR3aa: CASSWTPSGRDNEQFF
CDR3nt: TGCGCCAGCAGCTGGACCCCCAGCGGGAGGGACAATGAGCAGTTCTTC

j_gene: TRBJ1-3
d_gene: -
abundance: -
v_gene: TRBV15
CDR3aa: CATSSALGQYDRNTIYF
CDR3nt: TGTGCCACCAGCAGTGCCCTTGGCCAATACGACAGAAACACCATATATTTT

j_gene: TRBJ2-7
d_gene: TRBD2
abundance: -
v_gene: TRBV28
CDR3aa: CASSPWTREGKYF
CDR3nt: TGTGCCAGCAGTCCATGGACCCGGGAGGGAAAGTACTTC

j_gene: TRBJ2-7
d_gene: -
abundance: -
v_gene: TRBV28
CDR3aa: CASLWDSYEQYF
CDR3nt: TGTGCCAGCCTCTGGGACTCTTACGAGCAGTACTTC

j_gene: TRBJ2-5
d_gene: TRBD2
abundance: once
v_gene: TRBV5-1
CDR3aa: CASSPGLAGSQETQYF
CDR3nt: TGCGCCAGCAGCCCCGGACTAGCTGGCTCCCAAGAGACCCAGTACTTC

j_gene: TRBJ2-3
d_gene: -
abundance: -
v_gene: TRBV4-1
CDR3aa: CASSKPSLESDTQYF
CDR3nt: TGCGCCAGCAGCAAACCGAGCCTAGAGAGTGATACGCAGTATTTT

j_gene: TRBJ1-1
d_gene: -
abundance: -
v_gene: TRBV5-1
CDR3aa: CASSSEGGGRYTEAFF
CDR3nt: TGCGCCAGCAGCTCAGAGGGAGGGGGTCGGTACACTGAAGCTTTCTTT

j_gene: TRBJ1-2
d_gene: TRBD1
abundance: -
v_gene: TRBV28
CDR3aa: CASRYPGQGSYGYTF
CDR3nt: TGTGCCAGCAGATATCCGGGACAGGGTAGCTATGGCTACACCTTC

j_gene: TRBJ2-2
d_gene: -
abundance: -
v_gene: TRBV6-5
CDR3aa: CASSYYWRLNTGELFF
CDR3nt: TGTGCCAGCAGTTACTACTGGAGACTTAACACCGGGGAGCTGTTTTTT

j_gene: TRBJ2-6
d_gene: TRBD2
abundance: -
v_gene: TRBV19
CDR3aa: CASRELAGQSGANVLTF
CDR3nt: TGTGCCAGTAGGGAACTAGCGGGCCAATCTGGGGCCAACGTCCTGACTTTC

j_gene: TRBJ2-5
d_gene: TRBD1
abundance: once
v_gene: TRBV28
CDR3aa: CASSLLPQGATLYF
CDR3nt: TGTGCCAGCAGTCTTCTGCCGCAGGGGGCCACCTTGTACTTC

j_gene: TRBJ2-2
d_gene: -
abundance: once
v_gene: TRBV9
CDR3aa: CASSVGLGLSTGELFF
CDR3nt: TGTGCCAGCAGCGTAGGACTTGGTTTAAGCACCGGGGAGCTGTTTTTT

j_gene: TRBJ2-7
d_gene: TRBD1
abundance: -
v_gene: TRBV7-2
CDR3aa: CASSLQGAIAYEQYF
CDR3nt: TGTGCCAGCAGCTTACAGGGGGCGATCGCCTACGAGCAGTACTTC

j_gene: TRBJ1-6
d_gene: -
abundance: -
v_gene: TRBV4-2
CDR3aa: CASSQYRVNNSPLHF
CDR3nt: TGTGCCAGCAGCCAGTACAGGGTGAATAATTCACCCCTCCACTTT

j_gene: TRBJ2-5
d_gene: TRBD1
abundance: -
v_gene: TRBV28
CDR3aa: CASSTGGETQYF
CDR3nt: TGTGCCAGCAGCACAGGGGGGGAGACCCAGTACTTC